This T cell receptor beta chain was captured in a study of cytomegalovirus exposure and HLA in healthy donors. General study results and limits: It emerged from a later analysis that several of the most significant clusters appeared to be linked to common viral pathogens. A later analysis showed that HLA-associated TCR beta chains had undergone more clonal expansion than equally common others. Relative to the approximately 670-donor mean, N-insertions were reportedly fewer in an Asian-associated ancestry cluster in a later analysis.

The PCR employed 60 Vbeta primers together with 13 Jbeta primers. Sequencing used immunoSEQ multiplex PCR; TCRdb keeps in-frame clones, though not all of them. The sample lists fewer than 110,000 clones, 79% occurring once. This clone was detected once. Antigen specificity is unknown. The CDR3 sequence is 17 residues long. Trimming took 0 bases from V and 2 from J; bases not matched to a gene: 9. From germline, CDR1 is LNHDA and CDR2 SQIVND (reference sequence). The sequence came from a man aged 50-59 years in good health and CMV-seropositive. Material for sequencing was PBMCs. V and J are TRBV19 and TRBJ2-7, with 8 bases fitting TRBD2. The chain's CDR3 is CASSIDRGSGGPYEQYF. The CDR3 region has the DNA TGTGCCAGTAGTATAGATCGTGGGTCGGGAGGGCCCTACGAGCAGTACTTC.